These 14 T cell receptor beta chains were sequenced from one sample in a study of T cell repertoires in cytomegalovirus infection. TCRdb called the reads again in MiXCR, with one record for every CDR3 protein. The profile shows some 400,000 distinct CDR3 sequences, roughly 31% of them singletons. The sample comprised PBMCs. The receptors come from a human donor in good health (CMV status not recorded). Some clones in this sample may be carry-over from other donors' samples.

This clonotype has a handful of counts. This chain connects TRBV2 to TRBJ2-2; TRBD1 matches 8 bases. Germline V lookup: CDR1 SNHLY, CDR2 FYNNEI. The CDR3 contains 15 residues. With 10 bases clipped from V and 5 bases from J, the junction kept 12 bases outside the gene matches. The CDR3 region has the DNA TGTGCCAAAAGAGGAGGACAGGGTGTTACCGGGGAGCTGTTTTTT. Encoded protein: CAKRGGQGVTGELFF.

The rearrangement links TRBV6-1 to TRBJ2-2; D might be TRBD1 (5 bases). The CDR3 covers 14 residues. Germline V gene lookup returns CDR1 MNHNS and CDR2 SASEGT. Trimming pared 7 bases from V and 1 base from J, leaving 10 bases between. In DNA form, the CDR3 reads TGTGCCAGCACGAGGACACTGAACACCGGGGAGCTGTTTTTT. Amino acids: CASTRTLNTGELFF.

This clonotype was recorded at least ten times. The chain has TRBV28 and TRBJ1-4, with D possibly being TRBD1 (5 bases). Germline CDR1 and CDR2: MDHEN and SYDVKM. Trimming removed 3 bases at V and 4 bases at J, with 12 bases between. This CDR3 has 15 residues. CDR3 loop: CASSLPGTNNEKLFF. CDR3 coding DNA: TGTGCCAGCAGTTTGCCAGGGACCAATAATGAAAAACTGTTTTTT. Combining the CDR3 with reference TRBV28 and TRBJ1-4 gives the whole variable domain DVKVTQSSRYLVKRTGEKVFLECVQDMDHENMFWYRQDPGLGLRLIYFSYDVKMKEKGDIPEGYSVSREKKERFSLILESASTNQTSMYLCASSLPGTNNEKLFFGSGTQLSVL.

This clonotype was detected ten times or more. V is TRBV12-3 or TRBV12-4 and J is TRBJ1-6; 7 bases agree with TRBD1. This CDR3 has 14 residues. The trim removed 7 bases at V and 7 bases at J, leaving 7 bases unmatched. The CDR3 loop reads CASNPGTANSPLHF. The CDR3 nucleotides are TGTGCCAGCAACCCTGGGACAGCGAATTCACCCCTCCACTTT.

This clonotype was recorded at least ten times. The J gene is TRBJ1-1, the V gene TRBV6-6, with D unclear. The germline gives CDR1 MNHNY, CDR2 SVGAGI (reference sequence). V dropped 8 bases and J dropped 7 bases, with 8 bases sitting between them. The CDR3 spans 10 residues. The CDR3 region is CASAQVEAFF. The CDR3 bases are TGTGCCAGCGCCCAGGTTGAAGCTTTCTTT.

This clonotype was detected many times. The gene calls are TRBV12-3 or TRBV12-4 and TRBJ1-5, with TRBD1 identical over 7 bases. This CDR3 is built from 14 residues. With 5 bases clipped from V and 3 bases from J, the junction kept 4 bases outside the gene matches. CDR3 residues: CASSKGQVNQPQHF. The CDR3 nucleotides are TGTGCCAGCAGTAAAGGACAGGTCAATCAGCCCCAGCATTTT.

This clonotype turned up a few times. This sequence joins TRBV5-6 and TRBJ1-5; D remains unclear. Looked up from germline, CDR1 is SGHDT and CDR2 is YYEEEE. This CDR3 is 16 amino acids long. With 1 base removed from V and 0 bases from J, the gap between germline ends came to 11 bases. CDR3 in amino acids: CASSLLWANSNQPQHF. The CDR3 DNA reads TGTGCCAGCAGCTTGTTGTGGGCGAATAGCAATCAGCCCCAGCATTTT.

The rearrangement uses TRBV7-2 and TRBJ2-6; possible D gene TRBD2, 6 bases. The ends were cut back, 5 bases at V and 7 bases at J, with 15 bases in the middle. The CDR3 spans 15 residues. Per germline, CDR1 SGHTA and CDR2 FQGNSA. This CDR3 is CASSPAGGVANVLTF. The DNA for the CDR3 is TGTGCCAGCAGCCCGGCGGGCGGGGTTGCCAACGTCCTGACTTTC.

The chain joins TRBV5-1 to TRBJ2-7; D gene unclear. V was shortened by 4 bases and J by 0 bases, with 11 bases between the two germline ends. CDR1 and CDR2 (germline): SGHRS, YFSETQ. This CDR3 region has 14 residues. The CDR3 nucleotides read TGCGCCAGCAGCCCTAAACCCCCCTCCTACGAGCAGTACTTC. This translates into CASSPKPPSYEQYF.

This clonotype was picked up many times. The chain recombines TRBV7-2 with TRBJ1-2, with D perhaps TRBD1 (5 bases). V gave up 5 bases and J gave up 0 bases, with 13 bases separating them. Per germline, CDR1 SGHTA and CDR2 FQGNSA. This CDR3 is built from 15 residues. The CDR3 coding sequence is TGTGCCAGCAGCCGACTCAGGGCCGCTAACTATGGCTACACCTTC. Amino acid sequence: CASSRLRAANYGYTF.

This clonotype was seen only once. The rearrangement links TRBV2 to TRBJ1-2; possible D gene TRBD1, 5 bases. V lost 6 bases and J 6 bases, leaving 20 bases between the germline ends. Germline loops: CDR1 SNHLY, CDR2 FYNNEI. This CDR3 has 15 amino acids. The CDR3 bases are TGTGCCAGCAGCGTGACAGTAGCTTATACCAATGGCTACACCTTC. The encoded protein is CASSVTVAYTNGYTF. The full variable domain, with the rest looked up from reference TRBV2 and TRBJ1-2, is EPEVTQTPSHQVTQMGQEVILRCVPISNHLYFYWYRQILGQKVEFLVSFYNNEISEKSEIFDDQFSVERPDGSNFTLKIRSTKLEDSAMYFCASSVTVAYTNGYTFGSGTRLTVV.

The CDR3 nucleotides are TGTGCCAGCAGAGACCCGGGGGGGGCCTACAATGAGCAGTTCTTC. It specifies CASRDPGGAYNEQFF. This chain joins TRBV6-6 and TRBJ2-1, with 8 bases lining up with TRBD2. The CDR3 runs 15 residues. The trim removed 6 bases at V and 2 bases at J, leaving 6 bases unmatched. Germline-derived CDR1 and CDR2 are MNHNY and SVGAGI (reference sequence).

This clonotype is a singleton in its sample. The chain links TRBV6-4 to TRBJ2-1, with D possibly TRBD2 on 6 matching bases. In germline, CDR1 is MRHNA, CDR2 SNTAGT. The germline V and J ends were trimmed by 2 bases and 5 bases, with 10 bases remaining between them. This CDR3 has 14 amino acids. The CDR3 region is CASSDGTFNNEQFF. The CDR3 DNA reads TGTGCCAGCAGTGACGGGACTTTCAACAATGAGCAGTTCTTC.

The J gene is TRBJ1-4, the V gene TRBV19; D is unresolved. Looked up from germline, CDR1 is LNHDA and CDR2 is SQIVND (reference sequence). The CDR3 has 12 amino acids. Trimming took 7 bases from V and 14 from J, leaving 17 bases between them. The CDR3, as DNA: TGTGCCAGTAAGGTGGGGAGTGAAACCCTGTTTTTT. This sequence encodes CASKVGSETLFF.